This T cell receptor delta chain is drawn from a study of gamma-delta chains in newborns, infants, children. TCRdb re-called the reads with CATT. The sample contains approximately 12,000 delta-chain clones, 8.5% to 9% of which appear only once. The CDR3 covers 19 residues. CDR1 and CDR2 from the germline V gene are GEAIGNYY and EKD. V was trimmed by 0 bases and J by 1 base, leaving 23 bases between them. The V call is TRDV2, the J call TRDJ1; D might be TRDD3 (9 bases). Sequencing was carried out using blood. The sequence was collected from a child who was a newborn, infant or young child, either healthy, febrile or measles-vaccinated (not recorded which). The CDR3 reads CACDTLPTIAGGFTDKLIF. The CDR3 DNA reads as TGTGCCTGTGACACCCTTCCTACAATAGCTGGGGGATTCACCGATAAACTCATCTTT.